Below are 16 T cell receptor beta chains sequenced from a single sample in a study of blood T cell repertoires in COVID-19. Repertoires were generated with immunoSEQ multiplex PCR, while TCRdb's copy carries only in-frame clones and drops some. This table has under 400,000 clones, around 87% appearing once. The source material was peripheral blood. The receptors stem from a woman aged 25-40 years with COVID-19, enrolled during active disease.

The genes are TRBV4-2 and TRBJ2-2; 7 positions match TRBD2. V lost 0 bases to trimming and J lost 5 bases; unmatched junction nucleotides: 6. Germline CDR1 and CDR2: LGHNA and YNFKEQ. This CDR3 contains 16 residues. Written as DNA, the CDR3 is TGTGCCAGCAGCCAAGATCCTAGCGGAAGAACCGGGGAGCTGTTTTTT. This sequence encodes CASSQDPSGRTGELFF.

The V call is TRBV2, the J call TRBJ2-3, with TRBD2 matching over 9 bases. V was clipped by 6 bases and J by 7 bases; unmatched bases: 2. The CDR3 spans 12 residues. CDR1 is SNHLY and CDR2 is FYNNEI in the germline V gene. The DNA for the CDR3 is TGTGCCAGCAGCGGACTAGCGAATACGCAGTATTTT. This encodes CASSGLANTQYF.

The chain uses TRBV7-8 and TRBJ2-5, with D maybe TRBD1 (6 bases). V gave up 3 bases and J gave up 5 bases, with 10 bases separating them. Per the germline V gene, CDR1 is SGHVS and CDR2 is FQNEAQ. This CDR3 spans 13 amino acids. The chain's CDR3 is CASSLAGVETQYF. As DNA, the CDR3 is TGTGCCAGCAGCTTGGCAGGGGTGGAGACCCAGTACTTC.

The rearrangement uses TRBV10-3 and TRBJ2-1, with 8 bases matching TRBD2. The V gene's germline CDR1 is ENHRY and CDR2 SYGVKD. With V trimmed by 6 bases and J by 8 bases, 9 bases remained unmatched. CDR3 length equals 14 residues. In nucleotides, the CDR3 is TGTGCCATCAGGGCGGTAGCGGGAATCGATGAGCAGTTCTTC. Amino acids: CAIRAVAGIDEQFF.

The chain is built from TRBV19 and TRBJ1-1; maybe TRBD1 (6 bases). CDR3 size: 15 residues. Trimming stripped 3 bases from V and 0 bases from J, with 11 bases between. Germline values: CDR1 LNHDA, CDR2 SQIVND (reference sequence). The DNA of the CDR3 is TGTGCCAGTAGTATCTTAGACAGGATGAACACTGAAGCTTTCTTT. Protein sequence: CASSILDRMNTEAFF.

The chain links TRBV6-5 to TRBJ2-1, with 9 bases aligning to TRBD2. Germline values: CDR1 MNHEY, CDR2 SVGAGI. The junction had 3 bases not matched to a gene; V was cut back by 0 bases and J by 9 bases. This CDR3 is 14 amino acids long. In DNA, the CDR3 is TGTGCCAGCAGTTACTCTTCGACTAGCGGTGAGCAGTTCTTC. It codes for CASSYSSTSGEQFF.

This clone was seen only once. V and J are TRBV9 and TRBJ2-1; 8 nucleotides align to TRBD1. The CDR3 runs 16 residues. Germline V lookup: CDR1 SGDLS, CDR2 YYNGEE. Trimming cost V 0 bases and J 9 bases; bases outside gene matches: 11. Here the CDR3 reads CASSVDVTGVNSEQFF. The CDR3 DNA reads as TGTGCCAGCAGCGTAGATGTGACAGGGGTGAACAGTGAGCAGTTCTTC.

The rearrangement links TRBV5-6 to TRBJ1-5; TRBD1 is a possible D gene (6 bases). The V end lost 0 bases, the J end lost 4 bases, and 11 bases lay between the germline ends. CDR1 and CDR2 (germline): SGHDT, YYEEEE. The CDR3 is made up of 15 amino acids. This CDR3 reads CASSLAVRGNQPQHF. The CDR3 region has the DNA TGTGCCAGCAGCTTGGCCGTCAGGGGAAATCAGCCCCAGCATTTT.

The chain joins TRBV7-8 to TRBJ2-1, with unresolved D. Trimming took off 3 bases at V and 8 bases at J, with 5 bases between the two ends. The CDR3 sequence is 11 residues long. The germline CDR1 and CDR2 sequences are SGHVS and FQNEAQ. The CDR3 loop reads CASSFRDEQFF. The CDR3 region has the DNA TGTGCCAGCAGCTTCCGGGATGAGCAGTTCTTC.

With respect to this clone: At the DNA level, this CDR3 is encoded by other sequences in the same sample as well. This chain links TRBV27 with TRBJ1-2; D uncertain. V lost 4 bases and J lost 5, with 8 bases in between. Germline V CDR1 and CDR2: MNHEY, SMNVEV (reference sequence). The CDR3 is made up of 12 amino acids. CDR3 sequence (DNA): TGTGCCAGCAGTTCTACGGGATATGGCTACACCTTC. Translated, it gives CASSSTGYGYTF.

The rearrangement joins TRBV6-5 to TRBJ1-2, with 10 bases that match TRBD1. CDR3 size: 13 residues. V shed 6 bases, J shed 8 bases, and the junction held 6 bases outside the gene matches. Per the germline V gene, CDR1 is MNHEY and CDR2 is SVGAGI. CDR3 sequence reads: CASSRGTGEGYTF. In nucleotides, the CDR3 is TGTGCCAGCAGCCGAGGGACAGGGGAAGGCTACACCTTC.

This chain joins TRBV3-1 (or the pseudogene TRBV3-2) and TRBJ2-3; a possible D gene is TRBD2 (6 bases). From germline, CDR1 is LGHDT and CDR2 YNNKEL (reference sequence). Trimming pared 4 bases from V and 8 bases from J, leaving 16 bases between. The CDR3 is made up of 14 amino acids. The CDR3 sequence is CASSLLASPPTQYF. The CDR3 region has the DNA TGTGCCAGCAGCCTGCTAGCGAGCCCCCCTACGCAGTATTTT.

CDR3 sequence (DNA): TGTGCCAGCAGCCCTGGGACAGGGTGGGGGAACTATGGCTACACCTTC. Its protein product is CASSPGTGWGNYGYTF. V usage is TRBV5-5 and J usage is TRBJ1-2, with TRBD1 identical over 9 bases. CDR3 size: 16 residues. The germline V gene encodes CDR1 SGHKS and CDR2 YYEKEE (reference sequence). Trimming cost V 4 bases and J 2 bases; bases outside gene matches: 9.

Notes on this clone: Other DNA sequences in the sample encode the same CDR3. The CDR3 sequence: CASSVGLAGYEQYF. DNA of the CDR3: TGTGCCAGCAGCGTAGGGCTAGCGGGCTACGAGCAGTACTTC. The V call is TRBV9, the J call TRBJ2-7, with 8 bases identical to TRBD2. This CDR3 has 14 residues. With V trimmed by 0 bases and J by 3 bases, 2 bases remained unmatched. Germline CDR1 and CDR2: SGDLS and YYNGEE.

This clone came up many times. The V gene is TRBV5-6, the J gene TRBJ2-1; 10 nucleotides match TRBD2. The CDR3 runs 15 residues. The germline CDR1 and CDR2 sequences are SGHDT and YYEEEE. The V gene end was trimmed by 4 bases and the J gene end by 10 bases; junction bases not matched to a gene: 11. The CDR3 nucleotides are TGTGCCAGCAGCCCGACGCTGACTAGCGGGCTCGAGCAGTTCTTC. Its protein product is CASSPTLTSGLEQFF.

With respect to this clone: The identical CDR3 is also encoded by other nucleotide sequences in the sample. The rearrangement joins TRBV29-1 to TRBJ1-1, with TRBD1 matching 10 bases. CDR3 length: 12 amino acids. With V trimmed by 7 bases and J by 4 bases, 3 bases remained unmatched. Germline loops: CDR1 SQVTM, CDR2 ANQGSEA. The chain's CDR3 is CSARTGGTEAFF. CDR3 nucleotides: TGCAGCGCCCGGACAGGGGGCACTGAAGCTTTCTTT. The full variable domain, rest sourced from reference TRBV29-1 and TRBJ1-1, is SAVISQKPSRDICQRGTSLTIQCQVDSQVTMMFWYRQQPGQSLTLIATANQGSEATYESGFVIDKFPISRPNLTFSTLTVSNMSPEDSSIYLCSARTGGTEAFFGQGTRLTVV.